This TCR beta chain stems from a study of beta chain features in type 1 diabetes. Findings of the study overall: Type 1 diabetes patients had moderately but significantly shorter TCRB CDR3s in all four CD4+ subsets.

All of the isolated RNA was reverse transcribed, so expressed TCRB transcripts were sequenced. Only in-frame clones appear in the TCRdb table, and some are missing; sequencing was by immunoSEQ multiplex PCR. This sample has about 140,000 clones, with 9% to 10% found just once. The V end was cut by 4 bases, the J end by 5 bases, with 5 bases between. The CDR3 runs 12 residues. Germline V gives CDR1 SNHLY, CDR2 FYNNEI. Comments on this clone: The antigen remains unidentified.

The TCR comes from a woman aged 40 to 55 in good health. The sample comprised central memory CD4+ T cells from blood. V gene TRBV2 combines with J gene TRBJ2-2, with TRBD2 as a possible D gene (5 bases). The CDR3 nucleotides read TGTGCCAGCAGTGGGGAGACCGGGGAGCTGTTTTTT. This gives the protein CASSGETGELFF.